The 16 T cell receptor beta chains in this list originate from one sample, sequenced in a study of PD-L1 blockade in urothelial cancer. Sequencing was performed with immunoSEQ multiplex PCR; in TCRdb, only in-frame clones are kept and a portion is missing. The top ten clones hold about 1.5% of a sample with more than 95,000 clones, roughly 91% of them seen once. Time point described: peripheral blood 6 weeks after treatment start. Source: PBMCs, taken around atezolizumab (anti-PD-L1) treatment. Every receptor here comes from a man aged 55 to 69 with urothelial cancer.

This chain connects TRBV5-1 to TRBJ2-1; 8 bases align to TRBD2. CDR3 length equals 16 residues. With 4 bases clipped from V and 4 bases from J, the junction kept 10 bases outside the gene matches. CDR1 and CDR2 from the germline V gene are SGHRS and YFSETQ. CDR3 coding DNA: TGCGCCAGCAGCCCCCCGGGACTAGGGGCTTACAATGAGCAGTTCTTC. As protein: CASSPPGLGAYNEQFF. Full variable domain (rest looked up from reference TRBV5-1 and TRBJ2-1): KAGVTQTPRYLIKTRGQQVTLSCSPISGHRSVSWYQQTPGQGLQFLFEYFSETQRNKGNFPGRFSGRQFSNSRSEMNVSTLELGDSALYLCASSPPGLGAYNEQFFGPGTRLTVL.

DNA of the CDR3: TGTGCCAGTAAAGACAGGCCCAACTCCTACAATGAGCAGTTCTTC. Protein product: CASKDRPNSYNEQFF. The rearrangement uses TRBV19 and TRBJ2-1; TRBD1 might be the D (6 bases). Trimming shortened V by 7 bases and J by 0 bases, and 13 bases separated the two germline ends. Germline-derived CDR1 and CDR2 are LNHDA and SQIVND (reference sequence). CDR3 size: 15 residues.

This clone came up a few times. The V gene is TRBV5-6, the J gene TRBJ2-7, with 7 bases fitting TRBD2. Trimming cost V 4 bases and J 6 bases; bases outside gene matches: 7. Germline V gene data show CDR1 as SGHDT and CDR2 as YYEEEE. This CDR3 has 13 residues. The CDR3 here is CASSPLGGTEQYF. The CDR3 DNA reads TGTGCCAGCAGCCCCCTGGGAGGGACCGAGCAGTACTTC.

This clone was recorded a few times. The rearrangement uses TRBV23-1 and TRBJ2-6; 7 bases line up with TRBD2. TRBV23-1 is reported as an ORF; its role is uncertain. The CDR3 covers 16 residues. Trimming removed 2 bases from V and 0 bases from J; junction bases left unmatched: 1. CDR3 DNA sequence: TGCGCCAGCAGTCAAGGGGGGGACTCTGGGGCCAACGTCCTGACTTTC. It specifies CASSQGGDSGANVLTF.

The chain joins TRBV6-5 to TRBJ1-2; 7 bases map to TRBD1. CDR1 and CDR2 from the germline V gene are MNHEY and SVGAGI. With 5 bases clipped from V and 4 bases from J, the junction kept 7 bases outside the gene matches. This CDR3 comprises 14 residues. CDR3 amino acids: CASSDNRGGYGYTF. CDR3 nucleotide sequence: TGTGCCAGCAGTGACAACAGGGGAGGCTATGGCTACACCTTC.

The V gene is TRBV7-9, the J gene TRBJ2-1, with D uncertain. This CDR3 region has 14 residues. Trimming removed 1 base at V and 4 bases at J, with 8 bases between. CDR1 and CDR2 (germline): SEHNR, FQNEAQ (reference sequence). The CDR3 DNA follows: TGTGCCAGCAGCTTAGAACACAAATACAATGAGCAGTTCTTC. Translated: CASSLEHKYNEQFF.

This chain links TRBV5-1 with TRBJ2-5; the match to TRBD2 covers 13 bases. Germline lookup yields CDR1 SGHRS and CDR2 YFSETQ. J was trimmed by 5 bases and V by 0 bases; bases with no gene match: 4. This CDR3 region has 16 residues. The CDR3: CASSLGLAGGFETQYF. The DNA of the CDR3 is TGCGCCAGCAGCTTGGGACTAGCGGGAGGTTTTGAGACCCAGTACTTC.

The J gene is TRBJ2-2, the V gene TRBV19, with D perhaps matching TRBD1 (5 bases). There are 14 residues in the CDR3. Germline CDR1 and CDR2: LNHDA and SQIVND (reference sequence). The V end was cut by 7 bases, the J end by 4 bases, with 13 bases between. For the CDR3, the DNA is TGTGCCAGTAAGGCAGGGTCGAGCACCGGGGAGCTGTTTTTT. This encodes CASKAGSSTGELFF.

The chain uses TRBV15 and TRBJ2-5, with D maybe TRBD1 (6 bases). Trimming stripped 0 bases from V and 5 bases from J, with 16 bases between. CDR1 and CDR2 from the germline V gene are LNHNV and YYDKDF (reference sequence). The CDR3 extends over 16 amino acids. CDR3: CATSREYQGPWETQYF. CDR3 bases: TGTGCCACCAGCAGAGAGTACCAGGGGCCGTGGGAGACCCAGTACTTC.

This chain joins TRBV5-1 and TRBJ2-3; 12 positions agree with TRBD2. This CDR3 is built from 15 residues. V shed 4 bases and J 4 bases; nucleotides not matched to a gene: 4. Germline lookup yields CDR1 SGHRS and CDR2 YFSETQ. CDR3 DNA sequence: TGCGCCAGCAGCACGACTAGCGGGAGTCCAGATACGCAGTATTTT. Amino acids: CASSTTSGSPDTQYF.

The chain links TRBV28 to TRBJ2-5; D uncertain. The length of the CDR3 is 15 residues. V lost 3 bases and J lost 2, with 13 bases in between. CDR1 MDHEN and CDR2 SYDVKM come from the germline V gene. The CDR3 loop reads CASSFGMGVQETQYF. As DNA, the CDR3 is TGTGCCAGCAGTTTTGGAATGGGCGTACAAGAGACCCAGTACTTC.

V usage is TRBV18 and J usage is TRBJ1-4, with a possible D match to TRBD1 (6 bases). V shed 0 bases and J shed 0 bases, with 14 bases lying between them. CDR3 length equals 18 residues. The germline CDR1 and CDR2 sequences are KGHSH and LQKENI. For the CDR3, the DNA is TGTGCCAGCTCACCACCGCTGACAGGCCCTTCAACTAATGAAAAACTGTTTTTT. Protein: CASSPPLTGPSTNEKLFF.

In this sample, this clone is medium-sized. The chain joins TRBV7-2 to TRBJ2-7; possible D gene TRBD2, 6 bases. Germline V lookup: CDR1 SGHTA, CDR2 FQGNSA. Trimming cost V 1 base and J 2 bases, with 12 bases left between them. This CDR3 contains 15 residues. The CDR3 DNA is TGTGCCAGCAGCTTAGATGCGGGGTTGACCTACGAGCAGTACTTC. Its protein is CASSLDAGLTYEQYF.

V is TRBV6-4 and J is TRBJ1-2; possibly TRBD1 for D (5 bases). V lost 0 bases, J lost 7 bases, and 12 bases lay in between. The V gene's germline CDR1 is MRHNA and CDR2 SNTAGT. This CDR3 has 14 residues. The CDR3 loop reads CASSDSARASGYTF. CDR3 DNA sequence: TGTGCCAGCAGTGACTCGGCCAGGGCAAGTGGCTACACCTTC.

The rearrangement uses TRBV19 and TRBJ1-1, with D perhaps TRBD1 (6 bases). Per germline, CDR1 LNHDA and CDR2 SQIVND (reference sequence). The CDR3 contains 16 residues. The ends were cut back, 3 bases at V and 6 bases at J, with 20 bases in the middle. The CDR3 sequence: CASSIGYRGSRAEAFF. CDR3 coding DNA: TGTGCCAGTAGTATCGGGTATAGGGGGTCGAGGGCTGAAGCTTTCTTT. Together with reference TRBV19 and TRBJ1-1, the CDR3 gives the full variable domain: DGGITQSPKYLFRKEGQNVTLSCEQNLNHDAMYWYRQDPGQGLRLIYYSQIVNDFQKGDIAEGYSVSREKKESFPLTVTSAQKNPTAFYLCASSIGYRGSRAEAFFGQGTRLTVV.

The gene calls are TRBV19 and TRBJ2-1, with 13 bases matching TRBD2. Germline V gene data show CDR1 as LNHDA and CDR2 as SQIVND (reference sequence). This CDR3 is built from 16 residues. Losses at the gene ends were 5 bases for V and 12 bases for J; bases not matched to a gene: 13. CDR3 residues: CASSDHLTSGRWRQFF. The CDR3 DNA sequence: TGTGCCAGTAGTGACCACTTGACTAGCGGGAGGTGGAGGCAGTTCTTC. The full variable domain, in which reference TRBV19 and TRBJ2-1 provide the parts outside the CDR3, is DGGITQSPKYLFRKEGQNVTLSCEQNLNHDAMYWYRQDPGQGLRLIYYSQIVNDFQKGDIAEGYSVSREKKESFPLTVTSAQKNPTAFYLCASSDHLTSGRWRQFFGPGTRLTVL.